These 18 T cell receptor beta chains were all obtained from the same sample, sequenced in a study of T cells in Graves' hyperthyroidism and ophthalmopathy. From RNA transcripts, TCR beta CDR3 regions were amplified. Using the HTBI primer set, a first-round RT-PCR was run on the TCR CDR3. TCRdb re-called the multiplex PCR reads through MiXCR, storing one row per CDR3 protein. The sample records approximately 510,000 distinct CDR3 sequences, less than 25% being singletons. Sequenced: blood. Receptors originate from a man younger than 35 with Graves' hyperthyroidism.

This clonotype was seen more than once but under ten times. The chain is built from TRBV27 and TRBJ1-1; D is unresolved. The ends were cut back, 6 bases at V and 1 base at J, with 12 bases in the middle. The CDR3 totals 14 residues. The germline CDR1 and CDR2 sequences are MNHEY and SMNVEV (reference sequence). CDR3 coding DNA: TGTGCCAGCAGCCCTGGTTCCTCGAACACTGAAGCTTTCTTT. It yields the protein CASSPGSSNTEAFF.

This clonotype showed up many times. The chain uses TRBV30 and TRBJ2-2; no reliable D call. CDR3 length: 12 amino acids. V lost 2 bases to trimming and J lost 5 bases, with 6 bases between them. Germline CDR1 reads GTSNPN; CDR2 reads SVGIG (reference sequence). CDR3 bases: TGTGCCTGGAGTAGAGCTACCGGGGAGCTGTTTTTT. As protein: CAWSRATGELFF.

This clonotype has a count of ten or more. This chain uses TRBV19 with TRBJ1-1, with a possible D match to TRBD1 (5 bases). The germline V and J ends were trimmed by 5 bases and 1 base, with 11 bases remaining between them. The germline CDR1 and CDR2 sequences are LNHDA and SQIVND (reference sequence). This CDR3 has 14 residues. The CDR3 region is CASSPRVGNTEAFF. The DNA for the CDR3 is TGTGCCAGTAGTCCCAGGGTCGGGAACACTGAAGCTTTCTTT.

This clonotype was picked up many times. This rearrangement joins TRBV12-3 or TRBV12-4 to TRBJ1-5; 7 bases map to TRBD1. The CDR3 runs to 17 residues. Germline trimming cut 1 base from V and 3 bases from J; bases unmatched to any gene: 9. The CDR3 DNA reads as TGTGCCAGCAGTTTAGTGGTGGGACAGCTTTACAATCAGCCCCAGCATTTT. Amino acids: CASSLVVGQLYNQPQHF.

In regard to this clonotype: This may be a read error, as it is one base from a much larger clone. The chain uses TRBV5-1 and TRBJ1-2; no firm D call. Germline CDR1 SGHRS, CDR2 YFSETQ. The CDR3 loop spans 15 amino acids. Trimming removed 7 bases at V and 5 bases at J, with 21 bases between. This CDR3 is CASGPTGLRSYGYTF. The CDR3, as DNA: TGCGCCAGCGGCCCGACCGGGCTCCGATCTTATGGCTACACCTTC.

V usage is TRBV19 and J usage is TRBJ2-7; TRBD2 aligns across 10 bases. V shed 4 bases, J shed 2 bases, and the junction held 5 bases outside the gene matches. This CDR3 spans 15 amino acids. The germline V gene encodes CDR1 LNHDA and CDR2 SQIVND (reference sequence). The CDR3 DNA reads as TGTGCCAGTAGTAGCCCTAGCGGGAGTACCTACGAGCAGTACTTC. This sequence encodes CASSSPSGSTYEQYF.

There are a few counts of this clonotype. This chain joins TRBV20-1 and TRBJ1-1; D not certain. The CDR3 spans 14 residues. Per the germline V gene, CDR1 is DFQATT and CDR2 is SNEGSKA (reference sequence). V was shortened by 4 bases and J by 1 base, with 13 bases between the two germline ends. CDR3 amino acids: CSATLAQANTEAFF. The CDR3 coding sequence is TGCAGTGCTACCCTTGCCCAGGCGAACACTGAAGCTTTCTTT.

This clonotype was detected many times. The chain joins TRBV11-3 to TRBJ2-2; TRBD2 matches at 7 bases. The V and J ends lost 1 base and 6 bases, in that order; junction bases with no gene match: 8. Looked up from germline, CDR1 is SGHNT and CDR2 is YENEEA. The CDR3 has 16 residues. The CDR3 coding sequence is TGTGCCAGCAGCTTAGTAGTCCGGGGAGGGTCCGGGGAGCTGTTTTTT. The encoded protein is CASSLVVRGGSGELFF.

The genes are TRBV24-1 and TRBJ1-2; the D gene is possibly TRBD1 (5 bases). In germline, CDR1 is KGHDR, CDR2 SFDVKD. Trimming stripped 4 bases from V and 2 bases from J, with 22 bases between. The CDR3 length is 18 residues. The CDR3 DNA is TGTGCCACCAGTGACTCCGGGAGGGGAAGTTATGGAAACTATGGCTACACCTTC. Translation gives CATSDSGRGSYGNYGYTF.

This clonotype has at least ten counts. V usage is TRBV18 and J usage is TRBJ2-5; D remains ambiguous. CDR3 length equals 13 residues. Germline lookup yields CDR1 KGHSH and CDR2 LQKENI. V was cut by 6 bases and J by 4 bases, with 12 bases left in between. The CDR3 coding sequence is TGTGCCAGCTCCGCGGTTTCGGGAGAGACCCAGTACTTC. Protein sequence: CASSAVSGETQYF.

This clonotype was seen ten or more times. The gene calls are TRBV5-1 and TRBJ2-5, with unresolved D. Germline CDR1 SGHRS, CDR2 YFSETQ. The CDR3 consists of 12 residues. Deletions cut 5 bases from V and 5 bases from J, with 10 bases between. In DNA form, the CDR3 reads TGCGCCAGCAGGCCGGGTCAGGAGACCCAGTACTTC. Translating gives CASRPGQETQYF. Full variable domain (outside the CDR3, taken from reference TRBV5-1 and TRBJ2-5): KAGVTQTPRYLIKTRGQQVTLSCSPISGHRSVSWYQQTPGQGLQFLFEYFSETQRNKGNFPGRFSGRQFSNSRSEMNVSTLELGDSALYLCASRPGQETQYFGPGTRLLVL.

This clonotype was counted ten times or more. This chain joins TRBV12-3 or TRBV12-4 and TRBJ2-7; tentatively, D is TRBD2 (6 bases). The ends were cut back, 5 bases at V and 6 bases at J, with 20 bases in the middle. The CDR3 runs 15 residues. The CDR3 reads CASSQRRDRGSEQYF. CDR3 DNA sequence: TGTGCCAGCAGTCAACGGAGGGATCGGGGCTCCGAGCAGTACTTC.

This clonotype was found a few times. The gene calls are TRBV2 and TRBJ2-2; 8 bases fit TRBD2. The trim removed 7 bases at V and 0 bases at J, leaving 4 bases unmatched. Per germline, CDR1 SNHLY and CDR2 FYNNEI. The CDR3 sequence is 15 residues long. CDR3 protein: CASTQAGANTGELFF. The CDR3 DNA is TGTGCCAGCACTCAAGCGGGGGCGAACACCGGGGAGCTGTTTTTT.

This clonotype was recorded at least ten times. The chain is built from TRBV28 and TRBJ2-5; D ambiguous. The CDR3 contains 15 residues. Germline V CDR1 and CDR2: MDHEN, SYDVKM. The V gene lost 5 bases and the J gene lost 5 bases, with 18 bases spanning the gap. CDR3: CASSRSPGDRETQYF. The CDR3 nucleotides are TGTGCCAGCAGTCGGTCGCCGGGCGATAGGGAGACCCAGTACTTC. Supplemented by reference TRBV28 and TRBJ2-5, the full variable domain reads DVKVTQSSRYLVKRTGEKVFLECVQDMDHENMFWYRQDPGLGLRLIYFSYDVKMKEKGDIPEGYSVSREKKERFSLILESASTNQTSMYLCASSRSPGDRETQYFGPGTRLLVL.

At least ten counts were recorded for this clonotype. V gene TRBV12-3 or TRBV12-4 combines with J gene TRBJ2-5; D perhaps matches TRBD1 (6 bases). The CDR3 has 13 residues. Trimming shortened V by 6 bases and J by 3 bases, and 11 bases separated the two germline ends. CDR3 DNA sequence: TGTGCCAGCAGCCTACCAGGGGAAGAGACCCAGTACTTC. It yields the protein CASSLPGEETQYF.

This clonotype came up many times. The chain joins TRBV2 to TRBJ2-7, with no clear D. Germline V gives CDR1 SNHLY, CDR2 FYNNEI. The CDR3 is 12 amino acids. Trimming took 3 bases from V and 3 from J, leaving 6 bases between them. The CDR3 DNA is TGTGCCAGCAGTGACGGGCTCTACGAGCAGTACTTC. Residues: CASSDGLYEQYF. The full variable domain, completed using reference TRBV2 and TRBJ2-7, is EPEVTQTPSHQVTQMGQEVILRCVPISNHLYFYWYRQILGQKVEFLVSFYNNEISEKSEIFDDQFSVERPDGSNFTLKIRSTKLEDSAMYFCASSDGLYEQYFGPGTRLTVT.

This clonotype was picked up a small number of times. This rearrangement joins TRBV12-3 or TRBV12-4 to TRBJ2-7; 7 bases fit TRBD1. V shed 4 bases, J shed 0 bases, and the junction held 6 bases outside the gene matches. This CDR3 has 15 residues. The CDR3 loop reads CASSSTGVSSYEQYF. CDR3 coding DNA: TGTGCCAGCAGTTCAACAGGGGTTAGCTCCTACGAGCAGTACTTC.

DNA for the CDR3: TGTGCCAGCACCTTATATCCGGGCCTCACTGAAGCTTTCTTT. The encoded protein is CASTLYPGLTEAFF. The J gene is TRBJ1-1, the V gene TRBV27; D is ambiguous. Germline CDR1 and CDR2: MNHEY and SMNVEV (reference sequence). This CDR3 contains 14 residues. Trimming shortened V by 7 bases and J by 4 bases, and 16 bases separated the two germline ends.